The clone carrying this T cell receptor beta chain has a single count. This sample stems from a study of blood T cell repertoires in COVID-19. Participant reports of clinical history set cohort assignment. The CDR3 consists of 11 residues. Per germline, CDR1 MDHEN and CDR2 SYDVKM. The ends were cut back, 4 bases at V and 1 base at J, with 2 bases in the middle. Methods used by the authors: Cell counts per sample came from amplifying reference gene primers. Method: immunoSEQ multiplex PCR; TCRdb's copy keeps in-frame clones and lacks some. V, J and clone size were drawn from that table, and D and trimming were deduced from the DNA. Of almost 350,000 clones in the sample, approximately 91% were seen once.

This sequence joins TRBV28 and TRBJ2-7, with D hard to call. Sequencing was carried out using PBMCs or T cells enriched from blood (not recorded which). This TCR came from a woman aged 25 to 39 who had been exposed to COVID-19. The CDR3 sequence: CASSSSYEQYF. CDR3 bases: TGTGCCAGCAGTTCTTCCTACGAGCAGTACTTC.